Sequencing of this TCR beta chain was carried out in a study of vaccination and CD4 T cells after COVID-19. Study information: Cultures serving as controls received a peptide pool (CEFX or HIV-1 Nef) or no peptide.

Worth noting for this clonotype: Its matching antigen is unknown.

As for treatment: approximately 9-day PBMC culture with coronavirus spike peptide pools or control peptides (ViraFEST assay). Before the COVID-19 pandemic (2011-2018), CD4+ T cells were obtained from the unexposed donor. The probes, which were SARS-CoV-2 S/N and four cold-coronavirus spikes, were applied to unexposed-donor CD4+ T cells, cells permitting. Sequencing of the DNA from cultured CD4+ T cells was carried out with the Oncomine TCR Beta short-read assay. Genomic DNA was isolated from cultured CD4+ T cells. From the PCR reads, TCRdb called clonotypes with MiXCR, one entry per CDR3 protein. The sample has some 10,000 distinct CDR3 sequences, under 35% seen once. Trimming took off 0 bases at V and 5 bases at J, with 16 bases between the two ends. From germline, CDR1 is SGHTA and CDR2 FQGNSA. This CDR3 contains 16 residues.

This TCR was recovered from a human donor in good health. The sequenced sample was CD4+ T cells from blood, cultured in vitro. V and J are TRBV7-2 and TRBJ1-1, with D unclear. The CDR3 DNA reads as TGTGCCAGCAGCTTAGCCGCCCCCGGCGCAGGAACTGAAGCTTTCTTT. Translating it yields CASSLAAPGAGTEAFF.